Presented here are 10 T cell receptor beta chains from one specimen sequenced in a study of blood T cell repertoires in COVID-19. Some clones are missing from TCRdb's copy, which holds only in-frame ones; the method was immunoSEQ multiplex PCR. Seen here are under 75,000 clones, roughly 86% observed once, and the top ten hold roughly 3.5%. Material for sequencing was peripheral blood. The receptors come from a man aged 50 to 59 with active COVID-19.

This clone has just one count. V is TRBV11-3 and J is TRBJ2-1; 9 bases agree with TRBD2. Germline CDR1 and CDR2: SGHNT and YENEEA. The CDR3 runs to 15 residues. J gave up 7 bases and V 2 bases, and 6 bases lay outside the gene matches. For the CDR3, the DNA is TGTGCCAGCAGCTTAACTTTTAGCGGGGGTAATGAGCAGTTCTTC. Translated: CASSLTFSGGNEQFF.

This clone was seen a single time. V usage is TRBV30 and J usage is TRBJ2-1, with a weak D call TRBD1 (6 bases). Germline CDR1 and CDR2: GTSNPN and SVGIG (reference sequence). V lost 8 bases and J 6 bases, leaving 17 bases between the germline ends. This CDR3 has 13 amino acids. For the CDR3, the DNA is TGTGCCGGAACATTACAGGGATCCAATGAGCAGTTCTTC. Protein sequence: CAGTLQGSNEQFF.

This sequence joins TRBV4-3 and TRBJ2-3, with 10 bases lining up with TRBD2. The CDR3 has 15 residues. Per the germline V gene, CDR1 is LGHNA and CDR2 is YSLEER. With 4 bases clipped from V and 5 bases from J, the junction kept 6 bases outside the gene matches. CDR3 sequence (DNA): TGCGCCAGCAGCCGAAGCGGGGGGGCCCAAGATACGCAGTATTTT. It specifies CASSRSGGAQDTQYF.

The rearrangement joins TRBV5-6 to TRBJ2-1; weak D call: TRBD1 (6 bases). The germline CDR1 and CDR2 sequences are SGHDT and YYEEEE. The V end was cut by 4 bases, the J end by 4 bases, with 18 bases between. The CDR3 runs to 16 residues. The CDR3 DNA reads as TGTGCCAGCAGCCCGGACAGATTGATCGATTACAATGAGCAGTTCTTC. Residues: CASSPDRLIDYNEQFF.

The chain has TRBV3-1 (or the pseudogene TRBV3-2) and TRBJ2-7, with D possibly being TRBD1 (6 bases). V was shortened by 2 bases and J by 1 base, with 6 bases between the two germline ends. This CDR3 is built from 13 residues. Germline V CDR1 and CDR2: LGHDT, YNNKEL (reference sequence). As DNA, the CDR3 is TGTGCCAGCAGCCAAACAGGGTCCTACGAGCAGTACTTC. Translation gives CASSQTGSYEQYF.

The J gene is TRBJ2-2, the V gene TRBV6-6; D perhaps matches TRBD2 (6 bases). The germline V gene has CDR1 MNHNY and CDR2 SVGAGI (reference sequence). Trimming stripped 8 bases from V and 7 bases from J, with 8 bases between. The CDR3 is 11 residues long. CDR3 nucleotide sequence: TGTGCCAGCCACGGGGGCGGGGAGCTGTTTTTT. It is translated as CASHGGGELFF.

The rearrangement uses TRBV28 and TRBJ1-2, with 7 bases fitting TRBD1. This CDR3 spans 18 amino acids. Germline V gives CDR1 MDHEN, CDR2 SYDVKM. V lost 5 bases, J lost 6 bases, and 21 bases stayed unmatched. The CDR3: CASSLVRYRDRVDDGYTF. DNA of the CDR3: TGTGCCAGCAGTCTGGTGCGATACCGGGACAGAGTAGATGATGGCTACACCTTC.

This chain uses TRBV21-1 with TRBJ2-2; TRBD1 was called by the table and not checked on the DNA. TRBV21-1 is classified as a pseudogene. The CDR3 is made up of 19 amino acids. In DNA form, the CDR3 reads TGTGCCAGCAGTCTTGTAGGATACCGGGACAGGGTCGTCCCCGGGGAGCTGTTTTTT. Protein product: CASSLVGYRDRVVPGELFF.

CDR3 sequence reads: CASSLDGRPGAKLFF. For the CDR3, the DNA is TGTGCCAGCAGCTTGGACGGCAGACCAGGGGCAAAACTGTTTTTT. The chain combines TRBV5-4 with TRBJ1-4, with a weak D call TRBD1 (6 bases). Germline V CDR1 and CDR2: SGHNT, YYREEE (reference sequence). V lost 0 bases and J lost 10, with 16 bases in between. The CDR3 extends over 15 amino acids.

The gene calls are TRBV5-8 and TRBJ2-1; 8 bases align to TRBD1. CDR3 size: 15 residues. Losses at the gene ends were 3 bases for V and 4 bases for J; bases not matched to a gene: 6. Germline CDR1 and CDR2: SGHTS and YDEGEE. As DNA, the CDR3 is TGTGCCAGCAGCTCCGGACAGGGAGCGTACAATGAGCAGTTCTTC. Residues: CASSSGQGAYNEQFF.